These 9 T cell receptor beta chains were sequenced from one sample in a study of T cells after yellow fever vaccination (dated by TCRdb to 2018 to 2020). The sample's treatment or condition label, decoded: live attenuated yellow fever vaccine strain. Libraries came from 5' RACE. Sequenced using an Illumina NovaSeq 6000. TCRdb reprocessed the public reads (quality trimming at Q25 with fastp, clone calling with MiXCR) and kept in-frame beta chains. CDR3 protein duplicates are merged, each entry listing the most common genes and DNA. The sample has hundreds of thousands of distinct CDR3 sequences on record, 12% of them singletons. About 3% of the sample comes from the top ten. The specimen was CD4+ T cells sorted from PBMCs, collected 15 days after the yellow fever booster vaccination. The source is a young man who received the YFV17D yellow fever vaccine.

CDR3 residues: CASSPTGAGPGEQFF. CDR3 in DNA: TGTGCCAGCAGCCCCACAGGGGCTGGTCCCGGTGAGCAGTTCTTC. This sequence joins TRBV6-5 and TRBJ2-1, with TRBD1 identical over 7 bases. The CDR3 is 15 residues long. Unmatched junction bases numbered 14, after V lost 6 bases and J lost 9 bases. Germline assignment: CDR1 MNHEY and CDR2 SVGAGI.

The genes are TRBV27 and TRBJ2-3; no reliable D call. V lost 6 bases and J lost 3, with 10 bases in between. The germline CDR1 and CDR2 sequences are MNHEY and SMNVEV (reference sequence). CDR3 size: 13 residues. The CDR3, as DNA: TGTGCCAGCAGACAGACCCCTACAGATACGCAGTATTTT. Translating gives CASRQTPTDTQYF.

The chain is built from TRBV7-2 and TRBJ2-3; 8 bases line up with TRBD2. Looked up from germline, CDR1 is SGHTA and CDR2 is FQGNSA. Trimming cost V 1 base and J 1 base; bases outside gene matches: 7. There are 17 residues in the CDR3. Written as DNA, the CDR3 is TGTGCCAGCAGCTTAGGGGCAGCAGCGGGGGGCACAGATACGCAGTATTTT. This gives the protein CASSLGAAAGGTDTQYF.

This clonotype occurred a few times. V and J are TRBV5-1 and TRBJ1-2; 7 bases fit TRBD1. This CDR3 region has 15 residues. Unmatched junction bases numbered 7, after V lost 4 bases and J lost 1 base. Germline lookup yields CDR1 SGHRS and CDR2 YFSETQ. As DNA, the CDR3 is TGCGCCAGCAGCCCCGCCGGGACAGATAACTATGGCTACACCTTC. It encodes CASSPAGTDNYGYTF.

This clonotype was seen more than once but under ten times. The CDR3 DNA follows: TGTGCCAGCATCCGAGGAGAGACCCAGTACTTC. This gives the protein CASIRGETQYF. This chain joins TRBV3-1 and TRBJ2-5; D unclear. V was cut by 7 bases and J by 4 bases, with 7 bases left in between. CDR3 length equals 11 residues. The germline CDR1 and CDR2 sequences are LGHDT and YNNKEL (reference sequence).

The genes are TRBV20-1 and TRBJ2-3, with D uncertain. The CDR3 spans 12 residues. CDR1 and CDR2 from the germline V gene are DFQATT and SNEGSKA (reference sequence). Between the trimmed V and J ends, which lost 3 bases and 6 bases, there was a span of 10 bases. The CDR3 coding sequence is TGCAGTGCTAGTCTTGCCATGGATACGCAGTATTTT. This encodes CSASLAMDTQYF.

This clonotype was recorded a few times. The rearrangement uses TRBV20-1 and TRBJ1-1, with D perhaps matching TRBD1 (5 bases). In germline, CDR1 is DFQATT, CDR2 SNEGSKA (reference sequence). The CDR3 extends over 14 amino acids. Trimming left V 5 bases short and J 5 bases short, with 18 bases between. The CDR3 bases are TGCAGTGCTGCCCGGGACTCTCGGGGGACTGAAGCTTTCTTT. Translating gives CSAARDSRGTEAFF.

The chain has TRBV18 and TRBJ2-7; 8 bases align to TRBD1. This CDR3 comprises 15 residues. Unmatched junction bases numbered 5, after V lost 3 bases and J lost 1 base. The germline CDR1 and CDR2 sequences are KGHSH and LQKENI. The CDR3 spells CASSPSGGASYEQYF. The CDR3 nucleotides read TGTGCCAGCTCACCCTCAGGGGGCGCATCCTACGAGCAGTACTTC.

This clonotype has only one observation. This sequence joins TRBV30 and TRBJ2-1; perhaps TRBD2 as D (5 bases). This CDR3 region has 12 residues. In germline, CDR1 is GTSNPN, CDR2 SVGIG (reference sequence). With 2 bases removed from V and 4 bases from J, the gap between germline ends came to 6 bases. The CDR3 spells CAWSPGYNEQFF. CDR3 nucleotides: TGTGCCTGGAGTCCGGGGTACAATGAGCAGTTCTTC.